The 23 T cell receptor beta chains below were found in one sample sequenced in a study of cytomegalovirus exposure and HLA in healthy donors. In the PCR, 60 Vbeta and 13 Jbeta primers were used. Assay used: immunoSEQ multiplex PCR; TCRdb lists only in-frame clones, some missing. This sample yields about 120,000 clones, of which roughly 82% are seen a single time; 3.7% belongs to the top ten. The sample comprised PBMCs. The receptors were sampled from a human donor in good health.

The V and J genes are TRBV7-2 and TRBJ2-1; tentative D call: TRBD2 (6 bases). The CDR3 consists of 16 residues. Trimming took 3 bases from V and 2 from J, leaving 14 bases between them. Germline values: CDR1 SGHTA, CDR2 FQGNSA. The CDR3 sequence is CASSFLWGLAYNEQFF. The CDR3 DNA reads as TGTGCCAGCAGCTTTTTGTGGGGACTCGCCTACAATGAGCAGTTCTTC.

The CDR3, as DNA: TGTGCCAGCAATCTGGGGGGATCTGGGGCCAACGTCCTGACTTTC. Translated: CASNLGGSGANVLTF. This chain links TRBV6-1 with TRBJ2-6; weak D call: TRBD2 (6 bases). V was pared by 7 bases and J by 1 base, with 11 bases between. The CDR3 extends over 15 amino acids. CDR1 and CDR2 (germline): MNHNS, SASEGT.

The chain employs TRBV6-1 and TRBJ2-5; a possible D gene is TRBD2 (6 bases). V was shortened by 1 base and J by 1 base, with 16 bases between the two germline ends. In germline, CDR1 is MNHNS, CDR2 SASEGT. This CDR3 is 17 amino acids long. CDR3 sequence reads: CASSEEGRWQVQETQYF. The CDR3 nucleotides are TGTGCCAGCAGTGAAGAAGGGAGGTGGCAGGTCCAAGAGACCCAGTACTTC.

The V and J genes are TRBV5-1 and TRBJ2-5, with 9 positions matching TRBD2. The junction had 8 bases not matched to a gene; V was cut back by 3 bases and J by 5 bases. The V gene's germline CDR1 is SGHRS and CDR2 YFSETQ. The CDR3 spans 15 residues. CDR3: CASSSVAGERETQYF. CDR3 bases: TGCGCCAGCAGCTCGGTAGCGGGAGAAAGGGAGACCCAGTACTTC.

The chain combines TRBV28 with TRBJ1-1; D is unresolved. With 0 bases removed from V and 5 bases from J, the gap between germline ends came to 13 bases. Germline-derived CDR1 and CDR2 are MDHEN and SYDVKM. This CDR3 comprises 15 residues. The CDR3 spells CASSLWGGKKTEAFF. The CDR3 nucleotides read TGTGCCAGCAGTTTATGGGGAGGGAAGAAGACTGAAGCTTTCTTT.

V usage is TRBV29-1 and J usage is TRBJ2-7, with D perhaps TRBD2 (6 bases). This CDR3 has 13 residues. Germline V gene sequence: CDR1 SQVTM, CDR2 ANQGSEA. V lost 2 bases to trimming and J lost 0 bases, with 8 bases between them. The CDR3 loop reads CSVEWRDSYEQYF. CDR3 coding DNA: TGCAGCGTTGAATGGCGGGACTCCTACGAGCAGTACTTC.

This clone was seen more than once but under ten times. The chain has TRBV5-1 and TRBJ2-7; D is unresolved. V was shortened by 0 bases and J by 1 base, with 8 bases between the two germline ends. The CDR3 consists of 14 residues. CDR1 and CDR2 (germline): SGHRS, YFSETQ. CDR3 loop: CASSLGSDSYEQYF. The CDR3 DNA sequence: TGCGCCAGCAGCTTGGGTTCAGATTCCTACGAGCAGTACTTC.

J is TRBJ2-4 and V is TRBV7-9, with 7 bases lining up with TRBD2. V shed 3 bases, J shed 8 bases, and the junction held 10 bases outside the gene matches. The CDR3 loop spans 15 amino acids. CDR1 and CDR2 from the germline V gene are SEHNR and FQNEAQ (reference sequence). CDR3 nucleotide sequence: TGTGCCAGCAGCTTGGAACTAGCGTCAAGAGACATTCAGTACTTC. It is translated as CASSLELASRDIQYF.

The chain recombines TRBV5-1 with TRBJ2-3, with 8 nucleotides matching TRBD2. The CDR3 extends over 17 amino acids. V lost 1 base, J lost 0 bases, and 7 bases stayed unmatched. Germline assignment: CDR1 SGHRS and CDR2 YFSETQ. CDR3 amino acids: CASSLYPRGGSTDTQYF. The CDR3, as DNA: TGCGCCAGCAGCTTGTATCCGCGCGGGGGGAGCACAGATACGCAGTATTTT.

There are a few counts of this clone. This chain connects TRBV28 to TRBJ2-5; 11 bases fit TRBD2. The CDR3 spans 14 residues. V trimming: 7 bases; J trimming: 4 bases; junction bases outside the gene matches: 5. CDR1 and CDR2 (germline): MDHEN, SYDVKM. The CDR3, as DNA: TGTGCCAGCACAAGCGGACTAGCGGGAGAGACCCAGTACTTC. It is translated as CASTSGLAGETQYF. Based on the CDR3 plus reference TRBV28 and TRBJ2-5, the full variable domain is DVKVTQSSRYLVKRTGEKVFLECVQDMDHENMFWYRQDPGLGLRLIYFSYDVKMKEKGDIPEGYSVSREKKERFSLILESASTNQTSMYLCASTSGLAGETQYFGPGTRLLVL.

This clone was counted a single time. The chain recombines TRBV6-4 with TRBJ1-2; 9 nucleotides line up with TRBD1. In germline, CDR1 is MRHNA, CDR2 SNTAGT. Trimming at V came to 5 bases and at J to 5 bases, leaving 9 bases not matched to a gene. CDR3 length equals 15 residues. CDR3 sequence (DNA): TGTGCCAGCAGTCAAAGTACAGGGGGCGGTTATGGCTACACCTTC. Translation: CASSQSTGGGYGYTF.

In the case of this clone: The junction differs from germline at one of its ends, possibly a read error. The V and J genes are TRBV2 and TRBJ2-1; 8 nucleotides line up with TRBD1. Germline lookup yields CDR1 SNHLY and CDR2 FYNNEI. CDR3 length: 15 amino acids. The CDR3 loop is CAGRRDRGEGNEQFF. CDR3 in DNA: TGTGCCGGCAGGAGAGACAGGGGTGAGGGTAATGAGCAGTTCTTC.

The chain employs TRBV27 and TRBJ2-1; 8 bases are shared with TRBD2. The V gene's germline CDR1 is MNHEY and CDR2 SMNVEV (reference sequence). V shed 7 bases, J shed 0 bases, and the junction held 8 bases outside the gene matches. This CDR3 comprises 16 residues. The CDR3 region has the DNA TGTGCCAGCACCGAGACTAGCGCGAGCTCCTACAATGAGCAGTTCTTC. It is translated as CASTETSASSYNEQFF.

CDR3 in amino acids: CASSLVGENTEAFF. The DNA for the CDR3 is TGTGCCAGCAGCTTAGTCGGGGAGAACACTGAAGCTTTCTTT. The chain carries TRBV11-2 and TRBJ1-1; D gene ambiguous. V was pared by 1 base and J by 1 base, with 7 bases between. CDR3 size: 14 residues. Germline CDR1 and CDR2: SGHAT and FQNNGV.

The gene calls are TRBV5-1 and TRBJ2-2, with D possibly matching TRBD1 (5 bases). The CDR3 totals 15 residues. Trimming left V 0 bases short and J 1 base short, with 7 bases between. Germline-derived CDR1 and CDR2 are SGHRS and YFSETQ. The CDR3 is CASSLVQGNTGELFF. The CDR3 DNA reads TGCGCCAGCAGCTTGGTTCAGGGGAACACCGGGGAGCTGTTTTTT.

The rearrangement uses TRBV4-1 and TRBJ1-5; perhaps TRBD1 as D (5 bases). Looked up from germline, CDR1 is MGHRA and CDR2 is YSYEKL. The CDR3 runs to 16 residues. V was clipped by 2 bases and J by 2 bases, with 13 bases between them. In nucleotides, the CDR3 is TGCGCCAGCAGCCAACCGGGGGTTTACGGCAATCAGCCCCAGCATTTT. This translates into CASSQPGVYGNQPQHF.

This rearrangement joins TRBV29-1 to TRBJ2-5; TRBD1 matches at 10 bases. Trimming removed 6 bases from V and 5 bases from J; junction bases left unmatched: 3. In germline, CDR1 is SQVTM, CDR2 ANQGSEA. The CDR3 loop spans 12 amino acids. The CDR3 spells CSVRTGGETQYF. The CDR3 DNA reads TGCAGCGTACGGACAGGGGGGGAGACCCAGTACTTC.

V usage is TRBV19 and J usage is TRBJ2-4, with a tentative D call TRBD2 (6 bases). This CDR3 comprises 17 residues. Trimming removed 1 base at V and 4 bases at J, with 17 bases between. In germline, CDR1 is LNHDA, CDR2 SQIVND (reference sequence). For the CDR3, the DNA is TGTGCCAGTAGTATAGGCTTCGGGAGTTGGGCTAAAAACATTCAGTACTTC. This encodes CASSIGFGSWAKNIQYF.

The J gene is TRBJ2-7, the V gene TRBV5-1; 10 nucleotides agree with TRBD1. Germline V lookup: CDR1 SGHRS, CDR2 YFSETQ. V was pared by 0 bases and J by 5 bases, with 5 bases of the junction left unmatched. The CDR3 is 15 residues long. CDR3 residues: CASSLAGTGADEQYF. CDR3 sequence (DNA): TGCGCCAGCAGCTTGGCCGGGACAGGGGCTGACGAGCAGTACTTC. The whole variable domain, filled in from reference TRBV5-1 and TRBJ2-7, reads KAGVTQTPRYLIKTRGQQVTLSCSPISGHRSVSWYQQTPGQGLQFLFEYFSETQRNKGNFPGRFSGRQFSNSRSEMNVSTLELGDSALYLCASSLAGTGADEQYFGPGTRLTVT.

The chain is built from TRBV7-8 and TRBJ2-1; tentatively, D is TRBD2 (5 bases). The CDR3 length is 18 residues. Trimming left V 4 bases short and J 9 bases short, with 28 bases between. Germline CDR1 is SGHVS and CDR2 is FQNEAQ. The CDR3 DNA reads TGTGCCAGCAGCTCAGCAATAGTTAGCGACCGGCGGATCCGTGAGCAGTTCTTC. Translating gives CASSSAIVSDRRIREQFF.

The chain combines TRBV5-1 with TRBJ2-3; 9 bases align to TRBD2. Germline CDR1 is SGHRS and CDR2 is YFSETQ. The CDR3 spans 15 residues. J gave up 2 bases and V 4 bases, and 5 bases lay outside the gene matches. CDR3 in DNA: TGCGCCAGCAGCGCACTAGCGGGCTCCACAGATACGCAGTATTTT. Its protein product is CASSALAGSTDTQYF.

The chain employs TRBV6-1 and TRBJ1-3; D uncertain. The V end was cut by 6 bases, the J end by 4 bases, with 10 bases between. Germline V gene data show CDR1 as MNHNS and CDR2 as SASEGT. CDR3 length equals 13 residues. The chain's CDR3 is CASSIGTGNTIYF. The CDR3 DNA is TGTGCCAGCAGCATCGGTACGGGAAACACCATATATTTT.

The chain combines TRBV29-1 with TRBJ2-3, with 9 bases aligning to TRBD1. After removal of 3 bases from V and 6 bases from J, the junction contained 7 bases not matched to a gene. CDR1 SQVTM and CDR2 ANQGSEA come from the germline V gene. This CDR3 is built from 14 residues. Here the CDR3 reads CSVDEGTGWDTQYF. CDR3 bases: TGCAGCGTTGACGAGGGGACAGGGTGGGATACGCAGTATTTT.